This T cell receptor (beta chain) is from a study of cytomegalovirus exposure and HLA in healthy donors. For the study at large: The study's early data release held some 85 million unique TCRs from HLA-typed donors. General study findings and limits: Several of the most significant clusters appeared linked to common viral pathogens, based on a later analysis.

Use of 60 Vbeta and 13 Jbeta primers characterized the PCR. Source study methods: About 12 million shared chains were among the roughly 80 million unique TCR beta chains that a later analysis counted. The protocol was immunoSEQ multiplex PCR, while the TCRdb copy is restricted to in-frame clones and leaves out a portion. V, J and clone size derive from that table, while D and trimming were established from the DNA sequence. The repertoire consists of under 200,000 clones, with approximately 76% occurring once and the leading ten covering 1.3% to 1.5%. In regard to this clone: No antigen is known for it.

Germline-derived CDR1 and CDR2 are LNHDA and SQIVND (reference sequence). This CDR3 contains 14 residues. V shed 3 bases, J shed 5 bases, and the junction held 3 bases outside the gene matches. The chain employs TRBV19 and TRBJ2-2; 7 positions agree with TRBD2. This TCR was sampled from a man aged 60-69 years in good health and CMV-seronegative. The source material was PBMCs. This chain's CDR3 is CASSILAETGELFF. The CDR3 DNA reads as TGTGCCAGTAGTATTCTAGCGGAGACCGGGGAGCTGTTTTTT.